The source of this T cell receptor (beta chain) is a study of cytomegalovirus exposure and HLA in healthy donors. The CDR3 runs to 17 residues. V was clipped by 7 bases and J by 7 bases; unmatched bases: 21. Germline assignment: CDR1 SGHTA and CDR2 FQGNSA. About this clone itself: The antigen is not known.

General study findings and limits: Some V segments (TRBV6-2 and TRBV6-3 among them) were excluded as indistinguishable.

PCR employed 60 Vbeta and 13 Jbeta primers. Assay used: immunoSEQ multiplex PCR; TCRdb lists only in-frame clones, some missing. The sample carries 90,000 to 110,000 clones, approximately 80% recorded once. The sequenced sample consisted of PBMCs. The V call is TRBV7-2, the J call TRBJ2-7; 8 bases are a match to TRBD1. The TCR originated in a woman in her 30s in good health and CMV-seronegative. Written as DNA, the CDR3 is TGTGCCAGCACCAGATACACCGGGACAGGTGGTAGGGGGGAGCAGTACTTC. It is translated as CASTRYTGTGGRGEQYF.